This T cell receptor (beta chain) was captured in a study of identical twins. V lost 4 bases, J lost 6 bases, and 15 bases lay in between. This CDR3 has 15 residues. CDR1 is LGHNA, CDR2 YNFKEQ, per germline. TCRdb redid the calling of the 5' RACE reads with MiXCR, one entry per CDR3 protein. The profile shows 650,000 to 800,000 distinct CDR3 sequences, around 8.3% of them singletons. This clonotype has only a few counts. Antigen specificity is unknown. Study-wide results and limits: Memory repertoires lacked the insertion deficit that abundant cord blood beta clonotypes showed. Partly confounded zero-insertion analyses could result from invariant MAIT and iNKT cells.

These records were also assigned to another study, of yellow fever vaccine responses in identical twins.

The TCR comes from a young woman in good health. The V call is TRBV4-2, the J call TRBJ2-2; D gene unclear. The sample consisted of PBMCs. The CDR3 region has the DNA TGTGCCAGCAGCCGATCCCCTCGATCCCCCGGGGAGCTGTTTTTT. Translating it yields CASSRSPRSPGELFF.